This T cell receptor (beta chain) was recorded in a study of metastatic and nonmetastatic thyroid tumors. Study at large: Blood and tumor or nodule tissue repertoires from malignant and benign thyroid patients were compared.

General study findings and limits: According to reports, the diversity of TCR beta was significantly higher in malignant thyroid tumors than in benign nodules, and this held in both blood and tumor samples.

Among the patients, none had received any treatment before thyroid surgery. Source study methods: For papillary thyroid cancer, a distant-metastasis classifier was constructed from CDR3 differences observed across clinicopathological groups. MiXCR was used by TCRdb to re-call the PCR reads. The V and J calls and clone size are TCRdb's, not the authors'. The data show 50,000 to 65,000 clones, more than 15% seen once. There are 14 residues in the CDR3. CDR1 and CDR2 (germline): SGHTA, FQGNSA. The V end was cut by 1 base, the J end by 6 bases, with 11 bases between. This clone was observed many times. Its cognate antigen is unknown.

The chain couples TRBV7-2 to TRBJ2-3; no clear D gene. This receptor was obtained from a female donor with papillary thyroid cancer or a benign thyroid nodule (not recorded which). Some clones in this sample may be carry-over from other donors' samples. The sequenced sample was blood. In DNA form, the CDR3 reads TGTGCCAGCAGCTTAGGTATTTCGTCGGATACGCAGTATTTT. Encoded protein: CASSLGISSDTQYF.